What follows are 23 T cell receptor beta chains derived from one specimen sequenced in a study of shared clonotypes between healthy human individuals. The method was immunoSEQ multiplex PCR; TCRdb's version includes in-frame clones alone and lacks a portion of them. Found here are about 500,000 clones, roughly three quarters of them singletons; the top ten hold about 11%. Sample: PBMCs. These receptors came from a woman in her thirties or forties in good health. Some clones in this sample may be carry-over from other donors' samples.

This clone was seen more than once but under ten times. This chain connects TRBV6-4 to TRBJ2-2; TRBD2 matches 12 bases. The germline V gene encodes CDR1 MRHNA and CDR2 SNTAGT. The junction had 8 bases not matched to a gene; V was cut back by 6 bases and J by 6 bases. This CDR3 has 16 residues. The CDR3 region has the DNA TGTGCCAGCAGCCTAGAGGGACTAGCGGGCGCCGGGGAGCTGTTTTTT. This codes for CASSLEGLAGAGELFF.

In the case of this clone: This sample also contains other DNA sequences that code for the same CDR3. The J gene is TRBJ2-7, the V gene TRBV15; D is uncertain. Trimming removed 0 bases from V and 3 bases from J, with 6 bases in between. The CDR3 has 13 residues. Germline assignment: CDR1 LNHNV and CDR2 YYDKDF (reference sequence). The CDR3 sequence: CATSRDSYYEQYF. The CDR3 coding sequence is TGTGCCACCAGCAGAGACAGTTACTACGAGCAGTACTTC.

The V gene is TRBV18, the J gene TRBJ2-5; 8 nucleotides match TRBD1. This CDR3 region has 15 residues. Trimming at V came to 1 base and at J to 5 bases, leaving 6 bases not matched to a gene. The V gene's germline CDR1 is KGHSH and CDR2 LQKENI. The CDR3 sequence: CASSPRQGSGETQYF. The DNA of the CDR3 is TGTGCCAGCTCACCACGACAGGGGTCAGGGGAGACCCAGTACTTC.

As regards this clone: A much larger clonotype is one base distant, so this may be a read error. Other DNA sequences of this sample code for an identical CDR3. The chain is built from TRBV5-1 and TRBJ1-2; 10 bases match TRBD1. J gave up 5 bases and V 0 bases, and 1 base lay outside the gene matches. This CDR3 comprises 14 residues. Per the germline V gene, CDR1 is SGHRS and CDR2 is YFSETQ. CDR3 loop: CASSLGTGGYGYTF. In DNA form, the CDR3 reads TGCGCCAGCAGCTTGGGGACAGGGGGATATGGCTACACCTTC.

The rearrangement uses TRBV9 and TRBJ2-1; a weak D match, TRBD2 (5 bases). Trimming left V 6 bases short and J 3 bases short, with 16 bases between. There are 15 residues in the CDR3. Germline CDR1 and CDR2: SGDLS and YYNGEE. The CDR3 coding sequence is TGTGCCAGCACCACCGCGGGCCGGGGCTACAATGAGCAGTTCTTC. Amino acid sequence: CASTTAGRGYNEQFF. The variable domain in full, with the rest retrieved from reference TRBV9 and TRBJ2-1, is DSGVTQTPKHLITATGQRVTLRCSPRSGDLSVYWYQQSLDQGLQFLIQYYNGEERAKGNILERFSAQQFPDLHSELNLSSLELGDSALYFCASTTAGRGYNEQFFGPGTRLTVL.

The chain employs TRBV30 and TRBJ2-7, with a tentative D call TRBD1 (5 bases). This CDR3 is 14 amino acids long. The germline V gene has CDR1 GTSNPN and CDR2 SVGIG (reference sequence). V lost 0 bases and J 2 bases, leaving 11 bases between the germline ends. Here the CDR3 DNA reads TGTGCCTGGAGTGTAAGGGGCCCCGCCTACGAGCAGTACTTC. Protein product: CAWSVRGPAYEQYF.

The chain uses TRBV19 and TRBJ1-4, with D tentatively TRBD1 (5 bases). CDR1 and CDR2 from the germline V gene are LNHDA and SQIVND (reference sequence). This CDR3 contains 14 residues. V shed 5 bases and J shed 7 bases, with 14 bases lying between them. Here the CDR3 reads CASSVQNTGEKLFF. Written as DNA, the CDR3 is TGTGCCAGTAGTGTACAAAACACAGGTGAAAAACTGTTTTTT.

The chain has TRBV9 and TRBJ1-5, with D perhaps TRBD1 (5 bases). Trimming took 0 bases from V and 0 from J, leaving 7 bases between them. CDR3 size: 15 residues. Germline V gene sequence: CDR1 SGDLS, CDR2 YYNGEE. The CDR3 region has the DNA TGTGCCAGCAGCGTAGGACAGTTTAGCAATCAGCCCCAGCATTTT. Translation gives CASSVGQFSNQPQHF.

CDR3 bases: TGTGCCAGTAAAGACAGGGGGCGCGAAGAAAAACTGTTTTTT. Amino acids: CASKDRGREEKLFF. The chain is built from TRBV19 and TRBJ1-4, with TRBD1 identical over 10 bases. Germline V gene data show CDR1 as LNHDA and CDR2 as SQIVND (reference sequence). The J segment lost 8 bases and the V segment lost 7 bases, leaving 7 bases of the junction unmatched. The CDR3 totals 14 residues.

The chain recombines TRBV19 with TRBJ2-1; D remains ambiguous. Per the germline V gene, CDR1 is LNHDA and CDR2 is SQIVND (reference sequence). The CDR3 consists of 14 residues. Trimming took 5 bases from V and 5 from J, leaving 13 bases between them. This chain's CDR3 is CASSPRLGDNEQFF. The DNA for the CDR3 is TGTGCCAGTAGTCCCCGGCTAGGCGACAATGAGCAGTTCTTC.

This chain joins TRBV7-2 and TRBJ2-1; 11 bases are a match to TRBD2. The germline CDR1 and CDR2 sequences are SGHTA and FQGNSA. V gave up 2 bases and J gave up 9 bases; unmatched junction bases: 6. This CDR3 has 15 amino acids. For the CDR3, the DNA is TGTGCCAGCAGCTTAAGACTAGCGGGAACCGTTGAGCAGTTCTTC. Protein sequence: CASSLRLAGTVEQFF.

The V and J genes are TRBV6-1 and TRBJ2-3, with 10 bases lining up with TRBD2. Unmatched junction bases numbered 5, after V lost 1 base and J lost 4 bases. Germline V gene data show CDR1 as MNHNS and CDR2 as SASEGT. The CDR3 consists of 16 residues. CDR3 nucleotides: TGTGCCAGCAGTGAAGGGCTAGCGGGAGTTCCAGATACGCAGTATTTT. Translation gives CASSEGLAGVPDTQYF.

The chain recombines TRBV30 with TRBJ2-7; 7 positions agree with TRBD1. Trimming cost V 3 bases and J 6 bases; bases outside gene matches: 8. The germline V gene encodes CDR1 GTSNPN and CDR2 SVGIG (reference sequence). The length of the CDR3 is 13 residues. The CDR3 loop reads CAWRRQGLGEQYF. The CDR3 nucleotides read TGTGCCTGGAGACGACAGGGTCTTGGCGAGCAGTACTTC.

This clone was counted at least ten times. This CDR3 is also generated by other DNA sequences in the sample. The V gene is TRBV4-2, the J gene TRBJ2-2; D possibly corresponds to TRBD1 (6 bases). CDR1 is LGHNA, CDR2 YNFKEQ, per germline. The CDR3 totals 15 residues. The V end was cut by 0 bases, the J end by 4 bases, with 9 bases between. CDR3 protein: CASSQEEGGTGELFF. CDR3 DNA sequence: TGTGCCAGCAGCCAAGAAGAAGGGGGCACCGGGGAGCTGTTTTTT.

CDR3 DNA sequence: TGTGCCAGCAGTTTAATCGGGGGTAACTATGGCTACACCTTC. Its protein is CASSLIGGNYGYTF. The chain is built from TRBV28 and TRBJ1-2, with D maybe TRBD1 (5 bases). Trimming pared 2 bases from V and 1 base from J, leaving 8 bases between. The CDR3 is 14 residues long. The germline CDR1 and CDR2 sequences are MDHEN and SYDVKM.

This clone was seen only once. The chain is built from TRBV25-1 and TRBJ1-1; D not certain. The germline V gene has CDR1 MGHDK and CDR2 SYGVNS. This CDR3 contains 11 residues. V was trimmed by 4 bases and J by 7 bases, leaving 7 bases between them. The CDR3 protein is CASSAWGEAFF. DNA of the CDR3: TGTGCCAGCAGTGCGTGGGGTGAAGCTTTCTTT.

The rearrangement joins TRBV28 to TRBJ1-6; D is perhaps TRBD1 (5 bases). In germline, CDR1 is MDHEN, CDR2 SYDVKM. CDR3 length: 14 amino acids. V was pared by 3 bases and J by 8 bases, with 11 bases between. The CDR3 coding sequence is TGTGCCAGCAGTTTTTTCGGGGCTGATTCACCCCTCCACTTT. Amino acid sequence: CASSFFGADSPLHF.

The rearrangement joins TRBV7-9 to TRBJ2-7; no clear D gene. The germline V gene encodes CDR1 SEHNR and CDR2 FQNEAQ (reference sequence). Trimming shortened V by 4 bases and J by 2 bases, and 6 bases separated the two germline ends. The CDR3 has 12 amino acids. Here the CDR3 reads CASSSATYEQYF. CDR3 DNA sequence: TGTGCCAGCAGCTCCGCGACCTACGAGCAGTACTTC.

The sample holds a few counts of this clone. It differs at one base from a far larger clone, so likely a read error. At the DNA level, this CDR3 is encoded by other sequences in the same sample as well. This chain connects TRBV28 to TRBJ1-1; maybe TRBD1 (5 bases). This CDR3 comprises 11 residues. The V end was cut by 6 bases, the J end by 4 bases, with 6 bases between. Germline CDR1 reads MDHEN; CDR2 reads SYDVKM. CDR3 sequence: CASRGTTEAFF. For the CDR3, the DNA is TGTGCCAGCAGAGGGACCACTGAAGCTTTCTTT.

The chain uses TRBV19 and TRBJ2-1, with 11 bases that match TRBD1. Germline assignment: CDR1 LNHDA and CDR2 SQIVND (reference sequence). J was trimmed by 6 bases and V by 6 bases; bases with no gene match: 7. This CDR3 is 15 amino acids long. CDR3 in DNA: TGTGCCAGTAGGACCACCGGGACAGGGGGCAATGAGCAGTTCTTC. This codes for CASRTTGTGGNEQFF. Full variable domain (remainder filled in from reference TRBV19 and TRBJ2-1): DGGITQSPKYLFRKEGQNVTLSCEQNLNHDAMYWYRQDPGQGLRLIYYSQIVNDFQKGDIAEGYSVSREKKESFPLTVTSAQKNPTAFYLCASRTTGTGGNEQFFGPGTRLTVL.

CDR3 in amino acids: CASSRTSRDTQYF. DNA of the CDR3: TGTGCCAGCAGTAGGACTAGTAGAGATACGCAGTATTTT. This chain connects TRBV27 to TRBJ2-3; TRBD2 matches 7 bases. Germline trimming cut 5 bases from V and 5 bases from J; bases unmatched to any gene: 4. The V gene's germline CDR1 is MNHEY and CDR2 SMNVEV (reference sequence). The CDR3 is made up of 13 amino acids.

In this sample, this clone turned up many times. The genes are TRBV4-3 and TRBJ1-4, with D possibly matching TRBD1 (5 bases). The CDR3 runs 14 residues. Germline V gene sequence: CDR1 LGHNA, CDR2 YSLEER. V gave up 0 bases and J gave up 8 bases, with 10 bases separating them. The CDR3 nucleotides are TGCGCCAGCAGCCAAGATAGCGGGGACGAAAAACTGTTTTTT. Translating gives CASSQDSGDEKLFF.

This clone was found once. The V gene is TRBV5-4, the J gene TRBJ2-5; D is perhaps TRBD2 (6 bases). Germline CDR1 SGHNT, CDR2 YYREEE (reference sequence). CDR3 length equals 13 residues. Trimming pared 0 bases from V and 4 bases from J, leaving 7 bases between. The DNA of the CDR3 is TGTGCCAGCAGCTTGGTTAGCGGAGAGACCCAGTACTTC. It translates to CASSLVSGETQYF.